This T cell receptor beta chain originates from a study of cytomegalovirus exposure and HLA in healthy donors. Study-wide points: Rarity held for most TCR sequences, but there were some public TCRs that occurred in many donors.

TCRdb's copy holds only in-frame clones and misses some; the assay was immunoSEQ multiplex PCR. The table includes under 200,000 clones, 91% detected once. This clone was counted once. As yet, its antigen is unknown. This clonotype was obtained from a woman aged 18-29 years in good health and CMV-seropositive. Sequencing was performed on PBMCs.

The CDR3 here is CASSIGLGGNEQFF. CDR3 nucleotide sequence: TGTGCCAGTAGTATTGGATTGGGAGGCAATGAGCAGTTCTTC. The chain employs TRBV19 and TRBJ2-1; D is possibly TRBD2 (6 bases). Germline V gene lookup returns CDR1 LNHDA and CDR2 SQIVND (reference sequence). Trimming shortened V by 3 bases and J by 6 bases, and 12 bases separated the two germline ends. The CDR3 spans 14 residues.